This T cell receptor (beta chain) was obtained from a study of post-analysis software for immune sequencing data. The study's findings and limits: Controls showed lower frequencies than patients for five or six TRBV segments, and TRBV5-6, TRBV5-1 and TRBV20-1 were among these. Comparison with controls showed significantly lower normalized Chao1 diversity in multiple sclerosis patients.

TCR beta libraries were prepared from cDNA with unique molecular identifiers. TCRdb ran MiXCR on the PCR reads and lists one entry per CDR3 protein. This sample has some 800,000 distinct CDR3 sequences, with 46% found just once. To note about this clonotype: Its antigen is currently unknown.

The ends were cut back, 5 bases at V and 0 bases at J, with 32 bases in the middle. The CDR3 spans 22 residues. The TCR originated in a girl aged 10-17 years with multiple sclerosis. The chain recombines TRBV12-3 or TRBV12-4 with TRBJ1-5, with D unresolved. Sequenced: blood. The CDR3 is CASSQAGLEKGKGPYSNQPQHF. CDR3 DNA sequence: TGTGCCAGCAGTCAAGCTGGATTGGAGAAAGGGAAAGGGCCATATAGCAATCAGCCCCAGCATTTT.